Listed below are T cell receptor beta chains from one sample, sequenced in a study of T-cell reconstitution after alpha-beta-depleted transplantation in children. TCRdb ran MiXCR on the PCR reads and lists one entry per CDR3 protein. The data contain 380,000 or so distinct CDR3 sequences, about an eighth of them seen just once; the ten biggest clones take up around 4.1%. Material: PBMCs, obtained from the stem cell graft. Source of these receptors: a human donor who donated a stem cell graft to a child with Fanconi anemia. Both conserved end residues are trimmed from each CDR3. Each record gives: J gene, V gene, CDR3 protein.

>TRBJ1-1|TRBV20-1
SAREVGLGPEAF
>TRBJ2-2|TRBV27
ASSASGGATGELF
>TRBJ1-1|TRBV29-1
SVGQGGEAF
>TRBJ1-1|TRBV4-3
ASSPGPYPNTEAF
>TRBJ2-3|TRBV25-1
ASRPVGSGTDTQY
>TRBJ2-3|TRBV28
ASSLTGFGDTQY
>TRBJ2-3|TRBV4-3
ASSQDNRYADTQY
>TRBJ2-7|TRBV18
ASSTQRTQGGEQY
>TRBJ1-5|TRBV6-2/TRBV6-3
ASSQGEGQPQH
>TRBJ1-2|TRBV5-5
ASSLADNYGYT
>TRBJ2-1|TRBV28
ASRLLDRQF
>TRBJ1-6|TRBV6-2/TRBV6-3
ATTDRNSPLH
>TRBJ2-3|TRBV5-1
ASSLAGTTDTQY
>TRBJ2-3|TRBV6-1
ASSRTTDSDTQY
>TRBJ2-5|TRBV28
ASRGRQETQY
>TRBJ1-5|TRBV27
ASSYRGKGPQH
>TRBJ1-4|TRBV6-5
ASSYSEGPNEKLF
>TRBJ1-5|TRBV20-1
SARDRGNGQPQH
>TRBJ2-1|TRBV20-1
SARPGGPGNEQF
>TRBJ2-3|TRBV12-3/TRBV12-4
ASSSITGAATDTQY
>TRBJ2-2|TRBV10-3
AISLKGLAGSNTGELF
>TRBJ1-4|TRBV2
ASSEVSTNEKLF
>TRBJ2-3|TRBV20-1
SARDTGGALGGINTQY
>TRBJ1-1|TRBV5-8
ASSLVPIMNTEAF
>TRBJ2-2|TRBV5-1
ASSLTSTDTGELF
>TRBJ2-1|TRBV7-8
ASSLVPSYEQF
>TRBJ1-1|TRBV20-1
SASGGALYTEAF
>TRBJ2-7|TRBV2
ASRGIGYEQY
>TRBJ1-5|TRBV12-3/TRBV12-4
ASSFGLNKH
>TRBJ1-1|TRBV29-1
SGTYPGRTEQAF
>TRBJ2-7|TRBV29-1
SVARDTYEQY
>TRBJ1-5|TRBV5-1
ASSKGPGQGLGQPQH
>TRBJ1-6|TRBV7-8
ASSPDSSYSPLH
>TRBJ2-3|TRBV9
ASSVSGGAQY
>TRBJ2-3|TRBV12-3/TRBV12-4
ASSLGTPGTDTQY
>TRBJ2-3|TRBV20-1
SARDAGGPTDTQY
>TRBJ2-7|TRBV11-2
ASSVGRNSYEQY
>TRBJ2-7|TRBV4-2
ASSLQGFEQY
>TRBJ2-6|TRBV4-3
ASSLLAVQQSSGANVLT
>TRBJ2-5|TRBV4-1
ASSQILTVILPETQY
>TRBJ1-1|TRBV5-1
ASSLVRQQRNTEAF